These T cell receptor beta chains were read from a single sample in a study of shared clonotypes between healthy human individuals. The method was immunoSEQ multiplex PCR; TCRdb's version includes in-frame clones alone and lacks a portion of them. This table has some 2 million clones, about 95% appearing once. The specimen sequenced was naive CD8+ T cells sorted from blood. The receptors stem from a young man in good health. Both conserved end residues are part of each CDR3. D genes are given only for firm matches. Not every row has a clone size; where given, it reads once, few, many or a size class.

D gene: TRBD1
J gene: TRBJ1-1
V gene: TRBV7-3
clone size: .
CDR3 DNA: TGTGCCAGCAGCTTATACAGGGGGACTGAAGCTTTCTTT
CDR3 protein: CASSLYRGTEAFF

D gene: TRBD1
J gene: TRBJ2-5
V gene: TRBV19
clone size: .
CDR3 DNA: TGTGCCAGTAGTATAGCATTCGGACAGGGGGGAGAGACCCAGTACTTC
CDR3 protein: CASSIAFGQGGETQYF

D gene: TRBD1
J gene: TRBJ2-7
V gene: TRBV19
clone size: .
CDR3 DNA: TGTGCCAGTAGTATAGGATCGACAGGGGACTACGAGCAGTACTTC
CDR3 protein: CASSIGSTGDYEQYF

D gene: .
J gene: TRBJ1-5
V gene: TRBV15
clone size: few
CDR3 DNA: TGTGCCACCGGGGAGGGAAACAATCAGCCCCAGCATTTT
CDR3 protein: CATGEGNNQPQHF

D gene: .
J gene: TRBJ2-7
V gene: TRBV6-5
clone size: .
CDR3 DNA: TGTGCCACACTAGCCGGCTACGAGCAGTACTTC
CDR3 protein: CATLAGYEQYF

D gene: .
J gene: TRBJ1-2
V gene: TRBV7-8
clone size: .
CDR3 DNA: TGTGCCAGCAGCGTAATTGGGGATGGCTACACCTTC
CDR3 protein: CASSVIGDGYTF

D gene: .
J gene: TRBJ2-7
V gene: TRBV7-9
clone size: once
CDR3 DNA: TGTGCCAGCAGCTTACAGGGTCCCGAGCAGTACTTC
CDR3 protein: CASSLQGPEQYF

D gene: .
J gene: TRBJ2-7
V gene: TRBV13
clone size: .
CDR3 DNA: TGTGCCAGCAGCTTAGGGGCAGGGGCAATCAACGAGCAGTACTTC
CDR3 protein: CASSLGAGAINEQYF

D gene: .
J gene: TRBJ2-7
V gene: TRBV4-1
clone size: .
CDR3 DNA: TGCGCCAGCAGCCAACACTCCCAAGCGCAGGACGAGCAGTACTTC
CDR3 protein: CASSQHSQAQDEQYF

D gene: TRBD2
J gene: TRBJ2-7
V gene: TRBV5-6
clone size: .
CDR3 DNA: TGTGCCAGCAGCTTTACTAGCGGGGGCTACGAGCAGTACTTC
CDR3 protein: CASSFTSGGYEQYF

D gene: .
J gene: TRBJ1-1
V gene: TRBV2
clone size: .
CDR3 DNA: TGTGCCAGCAGTTGGACTGGCCGGAACACTGAAGCTTTCTTT
CDR3 protein: CASSWTGRNTEAFF

D gene: TRBD1
J gene: TRBJ1-1
V gene: TRBV4-2
clone size: .
CDR3 DNA: TGTGCCAGCAGCCGGGACAGGGAAGTCCTTGAAGCTTTCTTT
CDR3 protein: CASSRDREVLEAFF

D gene: TRBD1
J gene: TRBJ2-3
V gene: TRBV28
clone size: .
CDR3 DNA: TGTGCCAGCAGTGCCACGACAGGGTCCCTCACAGATACGCAGTATTTT
CDR3 protein: CASSATTGSLTDTQYF

D gene: .
J gene: TRBJ2-1
V gene: TRBV28
clone size: .
CDR3 DNA: TGTGCCAGCAGTTTATGGGGTACGAGCTCCTACAATGAGCAGTTCTTC
CDR3 protein: CASSLWGTSSYNEQFF

D gene: .
J gene: TRBJ1-2
V gene: TRBV19
clone size: .
CDR3 DNA: TGTGCCAGTAAGTCCTTTCCGGGACCCTCGAACTATGGCTACACCTTC
CDR3 protein: CASKSFPGPSNYGYTF

D gene: .
J gene: TRBJ2-3
V gene: TRBV14
clone size: .
CDR3 DNA: TGTGCCAGCAGCCAAGTTATCTGGGATACGCAGTATTTT
CDR3 protein: CASSQVIWDTQYF

D gene: .
J gene: TRBJ2-3
V gene: TRBV9
clone size: .
CDR3 DNA: TGTGCCAGCAGCTCCGTGGGAGATACGCAGTATTTT
CDR3 protein: CASSSVGDTQYF

D gene: .
J gene: TRBJ2-5
V gene: TRBV5-1
clone size: .
CDR3 DNA: TGCGCCAGCAGCTTGGGAGGGGGCCAAGAGACCCAGTACTTC
CDR3 protein: CASSLGGGQETQYF

D gene: .
J gene: TRBJ1-5
V gene: TRBV30
clone size: few
CDR3 DNA: TGTGCCTCCGGGTCCGAGAATGCCCGCAATCAGCCCCAGCATTTT
CDR3 protein: CASGSENARNQPQHF

D gene: .
J gene: TRBJ1-2
V gene: TRBV6-1
clone size: .
CDR3 DNA: TGTGCCAGCAGTGAAGCCCTAACCTATGGCTACACCTTC
CDR3 protein: CASSEALTYGYTF

D gene: TRBD2
J gene: TRBJ2-7
V gene: TRBV9
clone size: once
CDR3 DNA: TGTGCCAGCAGCGTAGAGGTAGCGGGGGGCCACGAGCAGTACTTC
CDR3 protein: CASSVEVAGGHEQYF

D gene: TRBD1
J gene: TRBJ2-1
V gene: TRBV11-1
clone size: .
CDR3 DNA: TGTGCCAGCAGCTTGGGACAGGGGGGCCTGCTCAATGAGCAGTTCTTC
CDR3 protein: CASSLGQGGLLNEQFF